A single TCR beta chain is shown here with its context. Source study methods: Nucleated cell counts were estimated from reference gene primer amplification. TCRdb's copy holds only in-frame clones and misses some; the assay was immunoSEQ multiplex PCR. V and J calls and clone size are copied from that table; D and trimming were computed from the DNA. This table holds roughly 250,000 clones, around 82% found once. Germline CDR1 and CDR2: LGHDT and YNNKEL (reference sequence). Trimming cost V 4 bases and J 3 bases; bases outside gene matches: 3. The CDR3 is 15 residues long. The data belong to a study of blood T cell repertoires in COVID-19. About the research overall: Sample material is recorded as cDNA or gDNA derived from T cells, B-cell-depleted T cells, or PBMCs.

The chain uses TRBV3-1 (or the pseudogene TRBV3-2) and TRBJ2-7; 13 bases match TRBD2. This TCR was sampled from a woman of 80 years or more with active or convalescent COVID-19. Sequenced input: peripheral blood. The CDR3 DNA reads as TGTGCCAGCAGCCCGGGACTAGCGGGATTCTACGAGCAGTACTTC. It is translated as CASSPGLAGFYEQYF.